Below, 20 T cell receptor beta chains from the same sample are listed, as sequenced in a study of molecular identifiers for immune sequencing clone quantification. MiXCR, applied by TCRdb to the PCR reads, yields one record per CDR3 protein. The profile covers 90,000 to 120,000 distinct CDR3 sequences, with roughly a third appearing a single time and 4% to 5% taken by the ten largest. Sequenced: naive CD8+ T cells from blood, with Jurkat cell RNA spiked in. The subset is: FACS-sorted CD8+CD4-CCR7+CD45RA+ naive T cells. These receptors all stem from a human donor in good health. Some libraries in this study had Jurkat cell RNA spiked in.

For this clonotype: This sequence may be a read error, since a much larger clone differs from it by one base. The chain couples TRBV13 to TRBJ2-6, with 7 bases fitting TRBD2. Trimming took 4 bases from V and 3 from J; bases not matched to a gene: 6. The CDR3 sequence is 16 residues long. CDR1 PRHDT and CDR2 FYEKMQ come from the germline V gene (reference sequence). CDR3 DNA: TGTGCCAGCAGCTGGGGGGGTTGGTTTGGGGCCAACGTCCTGACTTTC. Residues: CASSWGGWFGANVLTF.

The genes are TRBV7-2 and TRBJ2-7; D may be TRBD2 (5 bases). Germline CDR1 and CDR2: SGHTA and FQGNSA. Trimming removed 1 base at V and 4 bases at J, with 8 bases between. The CDR3 length is 13 residues. The chain's CDR3 is CASSLVEGYEQYF. The CDR3 nucleotides read TGTGCCAGCAGCTTAGTTGAGGGTTACGAGCAGTACTTC.

This clonotype appeared a few times. The gene calls are TRBV11-2 and TRBJ2-5, with D possibly TRBD1 on 6 matching bases. The germline V gene encodes CDR1 SGHAT and CDR2 FQNNGV. The CDR3 contains 14 residues. Between the trimmed V and J ends, which lost 4 bases and 0 bases, there was a span of 9 bases. CDR3 bases: TGTGCCAGCAGCTCGGGGACATACCAAGAGACCCAGTACTTC. It specifies CASSSGTYQETQYF.

A note on this clonotype: Just one base apart from a much larger clone, this may be a read error. The chain has TRBV19 and TRBJ2-2, with 7 bases identical to TRBD2. Germline CDR1 LNHDA, CDR2 SQIVND (reference sequence). The CDR3 is 15 amino acids. CDR3 sequence reads: CASSILAESTGELYF. The CDR3 nucleotides are TGTGCCAGTAGTATTCTAGCGGAGTCCACCGGGGAGCTGTATTTT.

As regards this clonotype: A much larger clone differs by one base, so this may be a read error. V is TRBV28 and J is TRBJ2-1, with D unclear. V lost 5 bases to trimming and J lost 6 bases, with 11 bases between them. Germline values: CDR1 MDHEN, CDR2 SYDVKM. The CDR3 consists of 13 residues. The CDR3 nucleotides read TGTGCCAGCAGTCCCGAGAACTTCAATGAGCAGTTCTTC. Translation: CASSPENFNEQFF.

This clonotype was seen a handful of times. A read error may explain this, as a much larger clone is one base away. V is TRBV28 and J is TRBJ1-5; weak D call: TRBD1 (6 bases). With 3 bases removed from V and 6 bases from J, the gap between germline ends came to 12 bases. Germline CDR1 is MDHEN and CDR2 is SYDVKM. This CDR3 is 14 amino acids long. CDR3 coding DNA: TGTGCCAGCAGTTTCTGGGGGCGCGTTCAGCCCCAGCATTTT. Translating gives CASSFWGRVQPQHF.

The rearrangement links TRBV5-4 to TRBJ1-1, with a weak D call TRBD1 (5 bases). Trimming stripped 4 bases from V and 0 bases from J, with 16 bases between. Per the germline V gene, CDR1 is SGHNT and CDR2 is YYREEE (reference sequence). CDR3 length: 16 amino acids. The CDR3 bases are TGTGCCAGCAGCGTCGGGGACGAAGGCATGAACACTGAAGCTTTCTTT. It yields the protein CASSVGDEGMNTEAFF.

Turning to this clonotype: A read error is possible here, since a much larger clone lies one base away. V is TRBV4-1 and J is TRBJ2-1; 7 nucleotides match TRBD2. Trimming took 0 bases from V and 2 from J; bases not matched to a gene: 4. The germline CDR1 and CDR2 sequences are MGHRA and YSYEKL. The CDR3 contains 16 residues. CDR3 DNA sequence: TGCGCCAGCAGCCAAGAGAAGGGGACTACCTACAATGAGCAGTTCTTC. Protein sequence: CASSQEKGTTYNEQFF.

About this clonotype itself: At one end the junction does not follow the germline gene, possibly because of a read error. This rearrangement joins TRBV2 to TRBJ1-5; D remains unclear. This CDR3 spans 17 amino acids. Germline V gene sequence: CDR1 SNHLY, CDR2 FYNNEI. Here the CDR3 DNA reads TGTGCCTGCAGTGAAGATGGCTATGATACTAGCAATCAGCCCCAGCATTTT. It codes for CACSEDGYDTSNQPQHF.

The chain employs TRBV7-9 and TRBJ2-2; perhaps TRBD2 as D (6 bases). CDR1 and CDR2 (germline): SEHNR, FQNEAQ (reference sequence). The CDR3 has 14 amino acids. Trimming removed 8 bases from V and 4 bases from J, with 14 bases in between. CDR3 DNA sequence: TGTGCCAGCCCGGGACTGGGTTCCACCGGGGAGCTGTTTTTT. Protein: CASPGLGSTGELFF.

Comment on this clonotype: A much larger clonotype is one base distant, so this may be a read error. V is TRBV28 and J is TRBJ1-5; 10 bases map to TRBD1. Per the germline V gene, CDR1 is MDHEN and CDR2 is SYDVKM. The V segment lost 6 bases and the J segment 9 bases; nucleotides outside the gene matches: 8. The CDR3 loop spans 14 amino acids. Here the CDR3 reads CASRGGTGERPQHF. The CDR3 coding sequence is TGTGCCAGCAGGGGGGGGACAGGGGAACGGCCCCAGCATTTT.

V and J are TRBV11-2 and TRBJ2-3; 8 bases line up with TRBD1. After removal of 7 bases from V and 2 bases from J, the junction contained 8 bases not matched to a gene. CDR3 length: 15 residues. Per germline, CDR1 SGHAT and CDR2 FQNNGV. CDR3 in amino acids: CASNVNRGTTDTQYF. In DNA, the CDR3 is TGTGCCAGCAACGTTAACAGGGGGACCACAGATACGCAGTATTTT.

The V call is TRBV2, the J call TRBJ2-2; the D call may be TRBD1 or TRBD2 (6 bases each). The CDR3 totals 18 residues. In germline, CDR1 is SNHLY, CDR2 FYNNEI. With 7 bases removed from V and 0 bases from J, the gap between germline ends came to 21 bases. In DNA form, the CDR3 reads TGTGCCAGCACCCCGATGGGGGGCAGGGCCGCGAACACCGGGGAGCTGTTTTTT. As protein: CASTPMGGRAANTGELFF. Filled out from reference TRBV2 and TRBJ2-2, the complete variable domain reads EPEVTQTPSHQVTQMGQEVILRCVPISNHLYFYWYRQILGQKVEFLVSFYNNEISEKSEIFDDQFSVERPDGSNFTLKIRSTKLEDSAMYFCASTPMGGRAANTGELFFGEGSRLTVL.

Worth noting for this clonotype: This may arise from a read error, as a much more abundant clone is one base away. The J gene is TRBJ2-3, the V gene TRBV20-1, with no clear D. This CDR3 is 15 amino acids long. CDR1 and CDR2 (germline): DFQATT, SNEGSKA (reference sequence). CDR3 sequence: CSASEWEFGTDTQFF. The CDR3 DNA follows: TGCAGTGCTAGTGAATGGGAATTTGGCACAGATACGCAGTTTTTT.

CDR3 sequence: CATSRDIGATINEQFF. DNA of the CDR3: TGTGCCACCAGCAGAGATATAGGGGCAACCATTAATGAGCAGTTCTTC. The genes are TRBV15 and TRBJ2-1; D is perhaps TRBD1 (5 bases). With 0 bases removed from V and 7 bases from J, the gap between germline ends came to 16 bases. The V gene's germline CDR1 is LNHNV and CDR2 YYDKDF (reference sequence). The CDR3 is made up of 16 amino acids.

This clonotype was counted at least ten times. The chain joins TRBV24-1 to TRBJ2-3; TRBD1 or TRBD2 may be the D gene (6 bases each). Per the germline V gene, CDR1 is KGHDR and CDR2 is SFDVKD. There are 16 residues in the CDR3. V lost 5 bases to trimming and J lost 2 bases, with 16 bases between them. The CDR3 DNA sequence: TGTGCCACCAGTGCCCCCCGGGGGCCCCTCACAGATACGCAGTATTTT. It codes for CATSAPRGPLTDTQYF.

In its sample, this clonotype was seen many times. This chain connects TRBV29-1 to TRBJ2-3; 7 nucleotides match TRBD1. Germline V gives CDR1 SQVTM, CDR2 ANQGSEA. The junction had 4 bases not matched to a gene; V was cut back by 4 bases and J by 0 bases. The CDR3 is 14 amino acids. In DNA form, the CDR3 reads TGCAGCGTTGGGGGGACAGCTAGCACAGATACGCAGTATTTT. The encoded protein is CSVGGTASTDTQYF.

About this clonotype itself: This is likely a read error, given that the CDR3 carries no conserved phenylalanine or tryptophan at its end. The chain carries TRBV6-2 or TRBV6-3 and TRBJ2-5, with 10 positions matching TRBD2. This CDR3 spans 15 amino acids. The V gene's germline CDR1 is MNHEY and CDR2 SVGEGT. Trimming took 6 bases from V and 7 from J; bases not matched to a gene: 11. CDR3 in amino acids: CASRYPKTSGPTQYI. The CDR3 nucleotides are TGTGCCAGCAGGTACCCGAAGACTAGCGGGCCGACCCAGTACATC.

This clonotype occurred many times. The V gene is TRBV7-9, the J gene TRBJ1-1; no clear D. Germline V CDR1 and CDR2: SEHNR, FQNEAQ (reference sequence). V gave up 4 bases and J gave up 4 bases, with 13 bases separating them. This CDR3 spans 14 amino acids. This CDR3 is CASSSGRGFTEAFF. CDR3 DNA sequence: TGTGCCAGCAGCTCTGGCCGAGGGTTCACTGAAGCTTTCTTT.

Many counts were recorded for this clonotype. This chain uses TRBV25-1 with TRBJ2-5, with D perhaps TRBD2 (5 bases). This CDR3 is built from 11 residues. Germline values: CDR1 MGHDK, CDR2 SYGVNS. Deletions cut 0 bases from V and 9 bases from J, with 5 bases between. The CDR3 sequence is CASSEYGAQYF. The CDR3 DNA follows: TGTGCCAGCAGTGAATACGGGGCCCAGTACTTC.